This T cell receptor (beta chain) was observed in a study of cytomegalovirus exposure and HLA in healthy donors. General study points: A later analysis linked a missense DCLRE1C variant to TCR beta V- and J-gene trimming.

The CDR3 has 18 residues. The ends lost 1 base at V and 6 bases at J; junction bases unmatched: 16. Germline values: CDR1 LNHNV, CDR2 YYDKDF (reference sequence). Amplification used 60 Vbeta primers and 13 Jbeta primers. As handled by the study authors: Around 80 million unique TCR beta chains, approximately 11 million of them shared, were counted by a later analysis. Here immunoSEQ multiplex PCR was the method, and the copy in TCRdb shows in-frame clones only, minus some. V, J and clone size are taken as reported in that table, and D and trimming were inferred from the DNA itself. The sample consists of about 47,000 clones, approximately 70% of them appearing once. As regards this clone: Its antigen remains unidentified.

Sequences were obtained from PBMCs. The source of this sequence is a man aged 25-40 years in good health and CMV-seronegative. The gene calls are TRBV15 and TRBJ2-7; the match to TRBD2 covers 9 bases. In DNA, the CDR3 is TGTGCCACCAGCAGAGTCAGGTCCCGGGCGGGAGGGCCGGGCGAGCAGTACTTC. Translation gives CATSRVRSRAGGPGEQYF. Together with reference TRBV15 and TRBJ2-7, the CDR3 gives the full variable domain: DAMVIQNPRYQVTQFGKPVTLSCSQTLNHNVMYWYQQKSSQAPKLLFHYYDKDFNNEADTPDNFQSRRPNTSFCFLDIRSPGLGDTAMYLCATSRVRSRAGGPGEQYFGPGTRLTVT.